The rows below give T cell receptor beta chains drawn from one sample of a study of T cell repertoires in aging, cancer and after chemotherapy. TCRdb itself ran the multiplex PCR reads through MiXCR, one entry per CDR3 protein. The repertoire holds about 12,000 distinct CDR3 sequences, with roughly a quarter as singletons. Sequenced: blood. The receptors here all came from a human donor in good health. Both conserved end residues are part of each CDR3. A D gene is named only where the DNA matches it firmly. Some rows have no size entry. The others give once, few or many, or a class for an expanded clone.

d_call: -; v_call: TRBV19; clone_size: -; j_call: TRBJ1-2; cdr3_aa: CASSTRGGGNYGYTF; cdr3_nt: TGTGCCAGTAGTACCCGCGGGGGGGGGAACTATGGCTACACCTTC
d_call: TRBD2; v_call: TRBV10-3; clone_size: few; j_call: TRBJ2-1; cdr3_aa: CAISAGLAGVEQFF; cdr3_nt: TGTGCCATCAGTGCGGGACTAGCGGGGGTTGAGCAGTTCTTC
d_call: TRBD1; v_call: TRBV27; clone_size: -; j_call: TRBJ2-1; cdr3_aa: CASSGQGAGQETKYF; cdr3_nt: TGTGCCAGCAGTGGTCAGGGGGCAGGCCAAGAGACCAAGTACTTC
d_call: TRBD2; v_call: TRBV6-4; clone_size: -; j_call: TRBJ2-5; cdr3_aa: CASSSTSGGAETQYF; cdr3_nt: TGTGCCAGCAGTTCGACTAGCGGGGGAGCAGAGACCCAGTACTTC
d_call: -; v_call: TRBV19; clone_size: medium-sized; j_call: TRBJ1-3; cdr3_aa: CASSALGSGNTIYF; cdr3_nt: TGTGCCAGTAGTGCCCTCGGGTCTGGAAACACCATATATTTT
d_call: -; v_call: TRBV7-9; clone_size: -; j_call: TRBJ2-3; cdr3_aa: CASSTPRDTQYF; cdr3_nt: TGTGCCAGCAGCACTCCGAGGGATACGCAGTATTTT
d_call: -; v_call: TRBV6-1; clone_size: -; j_call: TRBJ1-5; cdr3_aa: CASSDGHYNQPQHF; cdr3_nt: TGTGCCAGCAGTGATGGTCATTACAATCAGCCCCAGCATTTT
d_call: -; v_call: TRBV6-5; clone_size: few; j_call: TRBJ1-5; cdr3_aa: CASRSEVQPQHF; cdr3_nt: TGTGCCAGCAGATCGGAGGTTCAGCCCCAGCATTTT
d_call: TRBD1; v_call: TRBV19; clone_size: -; j_call: TRBJ2-6; cdr3_aa: CASKRQGPSGANVLTF; cdr3_nt: TGTGCCAGCAAACGACAGGGCCCCTCTGGGGCCAACGTCCTGACTTTC
d_call: TRBD2; v_call: TRBV7-2; clone_size: medium-sized; j_call: TRBJ2-7; cdr3_aa: CASSYSSGPLQYF; cdr3_nt: TGTGCCAGCAGCTACTCTAGCGGCCCTCTGCAGTACTTC
d_call: -; v_call: TRBV5-1; clone_size: -; j_call: TRBJ2-1; cdr3_aa: CASSSGTPNNEQFF; cdr3_nt: TGCGCCAGCAGCTCTGGGACACCCAACAATGAGCAGTTCTTC
d_call: -; v_call: TRBV20-1; clone_size: few; j_call: TRBJ1-1; cdr3_aa: CSADSWAFF; cdr3_nt: TGCAGTGCCGACTCGTGGGCTTTCTTT
d_call: TRBD1; v_call: TRBV24-1; clone_size: -; j_call: TRBJ2-2; cdr3_aa: CATRGQATGELFF; cdr3_nt: TGTGCCACCAGGGGACAGGCGACCGGGGAGCTGTTTTTT
d_call: TRBD1; v_call: TRBV7-9; clone_size: few; j_call: TRBJ2-5; cdr3_aa: CASTFFLKIPGQIQETQYF; cdr3_nt: TGTGCCAGCACCTTTTTCCTCAAGATTCCGGGACAGATTCAAGAGACCCAGTACTTC
d_call: TRBD2; v_call: TRBV6-5; clone_size: -; j_call: TRBJ2-5; cdr3_aa: CASRLAGGGNEQYF; cdr3_nt: TGTGCCAGCAGATTAGCGGGGGGAGGAAATGAGCAGTACTTC
d_call: -; v_call: TRBV10-3; clone_size: few; j_call: TRBJ1-1; cdr3_aa: CAIRSNLRTPMNTEAFF; cdr3_nt: TGTGCCATCAGATCCAACTTAAGGACCCCAATGAACACTGAAGCTTTCTTT
d_call: -; v_call: TRBV28; clone_size: few; j_call: TRBJ1-3; cdr3_aa: CASSFDSSGNTIYF; cdr3_nt: TGTGCCAGCAGTTTCGACAGCTCTGGAAACACCATATATTTT